The next 30 T cell receptor beta chains were all read from a single sample in a study of monozygotic twins with inflammatory bowel disease. TCRdb re-analyzed the 5' RACE reads; it lists each CDR3 protein once, without DNA. Here the sample table reports approximately 400,000 distinct CDR3 sequences. Sequences were obtained from blood. The receptors originated from a human donor with ulcerative colitis or Crohn's disease, or a healthy co-twin of an affected twin (not recorded which).

The chain employs TRBV7-8 and TRBJ2-5; TCRdb's assignment of TRBD1 cannot be checked, as there is no DNA. Germline V gene lookup returns CDR1 SGHVS and CDR2 FQNEAQ. The CDR3 is made up of 16 amino acids. The CDR3 region is CASSLGGRTSRETQYF.

The chain joins TRBV7-3 to TRBJ2-5; the D call of TRBD2 rests on TCRdb alone, since no DNA is present to check it. This CDR3 region has 16 residues. Per germline, CDR1 SGHTA and CDR2 FQGTGA. CDR3 amino acids: CASSLRGRGARETQYF.

V gene TRBV5-1 combines with J gene TRBJ2-3. There are 16 residues in the CDR3. Germline loops: CDR1 SGHRS, CDR2 YFSETQ. CDR3 sequence reads: CASSSAEQTFTDTQYF.

The chain combines TRBV4-3 with TRBJ1-2. The length of the CDR3 is 15 residues. CDR1 and CDR2 (germline): LGHNA, YSLEER. CDR3 amino acids: CASSQDYGALRGYTF.

This chain links TRBV6-5 with TRBJ2-3; TCRdb's assignment of TRBD1 cannot be checked, as there is no DNA. This CDR3 has 16 residues. CDR1 and CDR2 from the germline V gene are MNHEY and SVGAGI. This CDR3 reads CASSYIPGGFLDTQYF.

The V call is TRBV4-3, the J call TRBJ1-5; TCRdb's D gene call, TRBD1, goes unchecked for lack of DNA. The CDR3 contains 16 residues. Germline values: CDR1 LGHNA, CDR2 YSLEER. CDR3: CASSQFAGQGNQPQHF.

The V and J genes are TRBV20-1 and TRBJ1-2. The CDR3 sequence is 15 residues long. Germline V gives CDR1 DFQATT, CDR2 SNEGSKA (reference sequence). CDR3 sequence: CSASGFQGPSYGYTF.

The V call is TRBV5-1, the J call TRBJ2-3; TCRdb reports TRBD2, a call that lacks DNA to check it against. The CDR3 totals 15 residues. Germline assignment: CDR1 SGHRS and CDR2 YFSETQ. This CDR3 is CASSLGTSDTDTQYF. The full variable domain, with the rest looked up from reference TRBV5-1 and TRBJ2-3, is KAGVTQTPRYLIKTRGQQVTLSCSPISGHRSVSWYQQTPGQGLQFLFEYFSETQRNKGNFPGRFSGRQFSNSRSEMNVSTLELGDSALYLCASSLGTSDTDTQYFGPGTRLTVL.

The V and J genes are TRBV7-9 and TRBJ1-4; TCRdb names TRBD1, which stays unverified in the absence of DNA. The CDR3 has 15 amino acids. Germline V gene data show CDR1 as SEHNR and CDR2 as FQNEAQ (reference sequence). CDR3 sequence reads: CASRFGQGGSEKLFF. The full variable domain, its missing parts supplied by reference TRBV7-9 and TRBJ1-4, is DTGVSQNPRHKITKRGQNVTFRCDPISEHNRLYWYRQTLGQGPEFLTYFQNEAQLEKSRLLSDRFSAERPKGSFSTLEIQRTEQGDSAMYLCASRFGQGGSEKLFFGSGTQLSVL.

This chain links TRBV2 with TRBJ2-5; the TCRdb call, TRBD2, lacks DNA for checking. There are 13 residues in the CDR3. Germline V gene data show CDR1 as SNHLY and CDR2 as FYNNEI. The CDR3 is CASSDWGRETQYF.

The chain uses TRBV20-1 and TRBJ2-1. This CDR3 has 14 residues. The germline CDR1 and CDR2 sequences are DFQATT and SNEGSKA (reference sequence). CDR3: CSARKGSSYNEQFF.

The chain links TRBV5-6 to TRBJ2-5. This CDR3 has 17 residues. The germline V gene has CDR1 SGHDT and CDR2 YYEEEE. Here the CDR3 reads CASSPRPISYSQETQYF.

The V call is TRBV20-1, the J call TRBJ1-1; TCRdb proposes TRBD1, but this gene call is untestable without DNA. Germline assignment: CDR1 DFQATT and CDR2 SNEGSKA (reference sequence). This CDR3 contains 13 residues. The CDR3 spells CSARERGRPEAFF.

V gene TRBV7-9 combines with J gene TRBJ1-6; TCRdb calls TRBD1, which cannot be checked without DNA. CDR1 is SEHNR and CDR2 is FQNEAQ in the germline V gene (reference sequence). The CDR3 has 12 amino acids. The CDR3 loop reads CASSSRQVPLHF.

The chain carries TRBV4-1 and TRBJ2-3; the D gene TCRdb calls, TRBD1, cannot be checked with no DNA. CDR3 length: 13 amino acids. CDR1 MGHRA and CDR2 YSYEKL come from the germline V gene. The CDR3 protein is CASSSPGQRTQYF.

The chain combines TRBV29-1 with TRBJ2-5; TCRdb lists TRBD1, though no DNA is available to test this call. The germline gives CDR1 SQVTM, CDR2 ANQGSEA. The CDR3 consists of 12 residues. The CDR3 here is CSLRRGGETQYF.

The V and J genes are TRBV2 and TRBJ1-3. This CDR3 has 12 residues. In germline, CDR1 is SNHLY, CDR2 FYNNEI. The CDR3: CASTRRGNTIYF.

The genes are TRBV7-9 and TRBJ1-6; TCRdb gives TRBD1 as the D gene, but with no DNA this cannot be confirmed. This CDR3 has 13 amino acids. Germline V CDR1 and CDR2: SEHNR, FQNEAQ (reference sequence). The CDR3 protein is CASRQGPNSPLHF.

The CDR3: CASSPIVDYEQYF. This chain links TRBV7-6 with TRBJ2-7. The germline CDR1 and CDR2 sequences are SGHVS and FNYEAQ. The CDR3 totals 13 residues.

The chain is built from TRBV6-2 or TRBV6-3 and TRBJ2-5. Germline CDR1 MNHEY, CDR2 SVGEGT. This CDR3 has 14 residues. The CDR3 protein is CASSFTHFGETQYF.

The J gene is TRBJ1-1, the V gene TRBV12-3 or TRBV12-4; TCRdb names TRBD1, which stays unverified in the absence of DNA. This CDR3 has 15 amino acids. The CDR3 sequence: CASSLFGQGKTEAFF.

J is TRBJ2-5 and V is TRBV5-1. CDR3 size: 13 residues. Germline CDR1 is SGHRS and CDR2 is YFSETQ. This CDR3 reads CASSLSTWETQYF.

V and J are TRBV12-3 or TRBV12-4 and TRBJ2-7; TCRdb's D gene call, TRBD2, goes unchecked for lack of DNA. The CDR3 totals 16 residues. CDR3 loop: CASSLGRLALNYEQYF.

The rearrangement uses TRBV4-2 and TRBJ1-1; the D gene TCRdb calls, TRBD1, cannot be checked with no DNA. CDR1 is LGHNA and CDR2 is YNFKEQ in the germline V gene. The CDR3 runs 14 residues. The CDR3 is CASSQWDRGLEAFF.

J is TRBJ2-1 and V is TRBV7-9; TCRdb proposes TRBD2, but this gene call is untestable without DNA. The CDR3 loop spans 16 amino acids. Germline V CDR1 and CDR2: SEHNR, FQNEAQ (reference sequence). The CDR3 sequence is CASSFSSGGIYNEQFF.

The chain joins TRBV6-2 or TRBV6-3 to TRBJ2-3; TCRdb proposes TRBD2, but this gene call is untestable without DNA. Germline CDR1 MNHEY, CDR2 SVGEGT. The CDR3 has 16 amino acids. CDR3 in amino acids: CASRGGLARDQDTQYF.

This chain connects TRBV4-1 to TRBJ1-5. Germline CDR1 MGHRA, CDR2 YSYEKL. CDR3 length: 19 residues. CDR3 loop: CASSQDPNIGRNSNQPQHF.

The genes are TRBV6-2 or TRBV6-3 and TRBJ2-7; as DNA is missing, the TRBD2 call by TCRdb cannot be tested. CDR3 length: 14 amino acids. CDR1 is MNHEY and CDR2 is SVGEGT in the germline V gene. The CDR3 spells CASTPRVESYEQYF.

J is TRBJ2-7 and V is TRBV15; TCRdb's D call, TRBD1, is unchecked because there is no DNA. Germline CDR1 LNHNV, CDR2 YYDKDF (reference sequence). This CDR3 contains 17 residues. The CDR3 spells CATSRRLMGTGRYEQYF.

The chain couples TRBV6-2 or TRBV6-3 to TRBJ2-3; the D call of TRBD2 rests on TCRdb alone, since no DNA is present to check it. CDR1 is MNHEY and CDR2 is SVGEGT in the germline V gene. This CDR3 contains 15 residues. The CDR3 sequence is CASSPGWDGFYTQYF.